Sequencing of this T cell receptor (beta chain) was carried out in a study of early T cells in non-severe SARS-CoV-2 infection. About the research overall: Sequencing used unsorted whole-blood bulk RNA, so chains lack pairing. Notes on the study in general: A preference for anti-spike CD8 responses marked VDJdb matching, which missed private and CD4 specificities.

To note about this clonotype: Its target is unknown.

Individual cDNA molecules received unique molecular identifiers during library preparation. TCRdb independently ran MiXCR on the 5' RACE reads; one entry per CDR3 protein. Of fewer than 100,000 distinct CDR3 sequences listed, approximately 9.1% were seen once; the top ten hold around 4.6%. The source of this sequence is an adult who was a healthcare worker with PCR-confirmed SARS-CoV-2 infection or an uninfected control (not recorded which). Sequencing was carried out using whole blood.

The CDR3 loop is CASSGRGTTLTDTQYF. The CDR3 region has the DNA TGTGCCAGCAGTGGGCGCGGGACTACACTCACAGATACGCAGTATTTT. The chain employs TRBV2 and TRBJ2-3; 7 bases align to TRBD2. The trim removed 4 bases at V and 2 bases at J, leaving 9 bases unmatched. This CDR3 comprises 16 residues. In germline, CDR1 is SNHLY, CDR2 FYNNEI.